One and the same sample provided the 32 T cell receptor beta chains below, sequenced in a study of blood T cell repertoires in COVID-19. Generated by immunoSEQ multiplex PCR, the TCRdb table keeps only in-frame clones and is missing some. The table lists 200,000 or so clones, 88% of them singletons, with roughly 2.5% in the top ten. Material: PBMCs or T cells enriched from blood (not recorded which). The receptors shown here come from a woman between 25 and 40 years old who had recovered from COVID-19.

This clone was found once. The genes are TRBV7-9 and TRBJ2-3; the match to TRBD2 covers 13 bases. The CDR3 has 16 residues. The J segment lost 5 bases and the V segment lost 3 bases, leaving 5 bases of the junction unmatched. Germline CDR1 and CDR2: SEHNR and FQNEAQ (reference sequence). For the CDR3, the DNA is TGTGCCAGCAGCTTTGGACTAGCGGGGGCCGTAGATACGCAGTATTTT. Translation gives CASSFGLAGAVDTQYF.

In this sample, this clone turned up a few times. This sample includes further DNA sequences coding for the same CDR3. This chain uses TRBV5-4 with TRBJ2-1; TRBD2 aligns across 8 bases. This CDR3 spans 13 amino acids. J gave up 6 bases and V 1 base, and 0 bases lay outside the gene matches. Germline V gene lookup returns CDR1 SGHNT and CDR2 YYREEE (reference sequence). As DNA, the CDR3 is TGTGCCAGCAGCTTGAGCGGGGGCAATGAGCAGTTCTTC. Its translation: CASSLSGGNEQFF.

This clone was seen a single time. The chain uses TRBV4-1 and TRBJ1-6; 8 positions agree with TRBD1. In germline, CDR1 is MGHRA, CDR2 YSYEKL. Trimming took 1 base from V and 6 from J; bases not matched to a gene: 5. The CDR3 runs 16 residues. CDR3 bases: TGCGCCAGCAGCCAAGGACAGGGGTTAAGTAATTCACCCCTCCACTTT. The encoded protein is CASSQGQGLSNSPLHF.

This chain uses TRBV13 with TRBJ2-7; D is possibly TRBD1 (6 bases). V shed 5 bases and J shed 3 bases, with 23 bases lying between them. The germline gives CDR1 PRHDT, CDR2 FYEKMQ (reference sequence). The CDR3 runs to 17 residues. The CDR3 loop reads CASSPAGDSGVGYEQYF. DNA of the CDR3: TGTGCCAGCAGCCCAGCAGGGGATTCTGGGGTAGGCTACGAGCAGTACTTC.

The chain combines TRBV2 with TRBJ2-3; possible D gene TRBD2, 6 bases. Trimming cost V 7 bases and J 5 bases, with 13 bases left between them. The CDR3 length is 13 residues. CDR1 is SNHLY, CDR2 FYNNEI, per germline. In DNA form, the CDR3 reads TGTGCCAGCAAACGACTAGTAGGAGATACGCAGTATTTT. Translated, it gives CASKRLVGDTQYF.

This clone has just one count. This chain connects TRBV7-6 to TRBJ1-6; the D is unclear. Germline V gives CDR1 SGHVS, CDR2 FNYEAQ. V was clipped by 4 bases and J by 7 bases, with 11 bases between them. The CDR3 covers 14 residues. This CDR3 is CASSSLRGNSPLHF. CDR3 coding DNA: TGTGCCAGCAGCTCCCTAAGAGGGAATTCACCCCTCCACTTT.

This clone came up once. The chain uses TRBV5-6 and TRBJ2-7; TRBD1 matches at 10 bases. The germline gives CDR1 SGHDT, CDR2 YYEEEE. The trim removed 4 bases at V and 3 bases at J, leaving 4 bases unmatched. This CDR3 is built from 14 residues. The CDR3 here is CASSGGTGVYEQYF. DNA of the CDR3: TGTGCCAGCAGCGGCGGGACAGGGGTCTACGAGCAGTACTTC. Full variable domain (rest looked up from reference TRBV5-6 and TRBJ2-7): DAGVTQSPTHLIKTRGQQVTLRCSPKSGHDTVSWYQQALGQGPQFIFQYYEEEERQRGNFPDRFSGHQFPNYSSELNVNALLLGDSALYLCASSGGTGVYEQYFGPGTRLTVT.

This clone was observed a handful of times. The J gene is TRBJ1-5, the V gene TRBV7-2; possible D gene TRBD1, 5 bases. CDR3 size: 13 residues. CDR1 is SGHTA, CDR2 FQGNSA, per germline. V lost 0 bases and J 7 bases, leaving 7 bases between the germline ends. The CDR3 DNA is TGTGCCAGCAGCTTAGCGCGGGACCAGCCCCAGCATTTT. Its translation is CASSLARDQPQHF.

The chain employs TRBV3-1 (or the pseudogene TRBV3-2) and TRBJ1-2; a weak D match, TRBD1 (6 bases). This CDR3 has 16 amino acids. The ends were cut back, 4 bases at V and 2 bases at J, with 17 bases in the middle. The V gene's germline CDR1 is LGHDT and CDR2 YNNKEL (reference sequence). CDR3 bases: TGTGCCAGCAGCCCACAGGGTTTGGGGGCCAACTATGGCTACACCTTC. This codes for CASSPQGLGANYGYTF.

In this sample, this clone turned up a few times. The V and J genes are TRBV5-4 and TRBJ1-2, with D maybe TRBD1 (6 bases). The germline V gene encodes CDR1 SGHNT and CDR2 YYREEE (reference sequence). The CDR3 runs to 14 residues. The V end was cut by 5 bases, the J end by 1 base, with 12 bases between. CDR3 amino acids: CASRVNRDNYGYTF. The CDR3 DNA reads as TGTGCCAGCAGAGTGAACAGGGATAACTATGGCTACACCTTC.

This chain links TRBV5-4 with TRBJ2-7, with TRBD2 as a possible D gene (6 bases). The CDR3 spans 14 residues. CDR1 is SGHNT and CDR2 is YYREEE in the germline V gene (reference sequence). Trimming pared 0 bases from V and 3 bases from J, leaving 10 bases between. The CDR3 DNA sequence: TGTGCCAGCAGCTTGGTAGGAGGGAGCTACGAGCAGTACTTC. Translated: CASSLVGGSYEQYF.

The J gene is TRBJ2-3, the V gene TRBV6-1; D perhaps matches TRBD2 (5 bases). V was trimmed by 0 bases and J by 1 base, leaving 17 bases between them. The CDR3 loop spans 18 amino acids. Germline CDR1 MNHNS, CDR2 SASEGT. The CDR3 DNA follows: TGTGCCAGCAGTGAAGCGCCCACTCCCAGCGGCGGCACAGATACGCAGTATTTT. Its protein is CASSEAPTPSGGTDTQYF.

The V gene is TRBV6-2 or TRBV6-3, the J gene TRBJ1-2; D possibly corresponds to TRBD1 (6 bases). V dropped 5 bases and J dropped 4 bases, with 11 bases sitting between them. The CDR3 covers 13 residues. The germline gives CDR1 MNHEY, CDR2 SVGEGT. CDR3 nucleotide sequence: TGTGCCAGCAGTACAGGGTTATCCTATGGCTACACCTTC. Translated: CASSTGLSYGYTF.

CDR3 protein: CASSESNGGGPKETQYF. The CDR3 bases are TGCGCCAGCAGTGAGTCGAATGGCGGGGGCCCAAAAGAGACCCAGTACTTC. The genes are TRBV10-1 and TRBJ2-5; D might be TRBD2 (7 bases). Germline V gene data show CDR1 as WNHNN and CDR2 as SYGVQD (reference sequence). The CDR3 spans 17 residues. The germline V and J ends were trimmed by 0 bases and 3 bases, with 17 bases remaining between them.

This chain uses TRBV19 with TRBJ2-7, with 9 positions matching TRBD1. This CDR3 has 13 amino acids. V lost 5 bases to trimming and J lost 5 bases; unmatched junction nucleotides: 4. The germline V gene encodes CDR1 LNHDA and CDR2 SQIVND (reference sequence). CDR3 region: CASSGTGRHEQYF. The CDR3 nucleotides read TGTGCCAGTAGTGGGACAGGGCGGCACGAGCAGTACTTC.

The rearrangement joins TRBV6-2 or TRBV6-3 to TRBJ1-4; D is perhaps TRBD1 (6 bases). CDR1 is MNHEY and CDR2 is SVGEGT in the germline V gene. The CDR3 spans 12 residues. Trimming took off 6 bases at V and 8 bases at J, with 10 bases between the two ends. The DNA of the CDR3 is TGTGCCAGCAGCAGGGGTGTGGAAAAACTGTTTTTT. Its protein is CASSRGVEKLFF.

As DNA, the CDR3 is TGTGCCAGCAGCTTATTACAGGGCGGTTATGGCTACACCTTC. This translates into CASSLLQGGYGYTF. The chain has TRBV7-9 and TRBJ1-2, with D possibly TRBD1 on 6 matching bases. V was shortened by 2 bases and J by 5 bases, with 12 bases between the two germline ends. This CDR3 spans 14 amino acids. Germline V gene sequence: CDR1 SEHNR, CDR2 FQNEAQ (reference sequence).

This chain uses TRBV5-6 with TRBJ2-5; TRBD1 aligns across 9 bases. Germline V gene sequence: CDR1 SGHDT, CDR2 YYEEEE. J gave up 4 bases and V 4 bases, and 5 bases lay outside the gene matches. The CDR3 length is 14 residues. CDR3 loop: CASSEQGARETQYF. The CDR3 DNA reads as TGTGCCAGCAGCGAACAGGGGGCCCGAGAGACCCAGTACTTC.

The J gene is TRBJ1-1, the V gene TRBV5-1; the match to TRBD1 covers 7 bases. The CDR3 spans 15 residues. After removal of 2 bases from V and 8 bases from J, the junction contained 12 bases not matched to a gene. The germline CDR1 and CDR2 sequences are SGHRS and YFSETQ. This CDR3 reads CASSLFRDRPNEAFF. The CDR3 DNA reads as TGCGCCAGCAGCTTATTCCGGGACAGACCAAACGAAGCTTTCTTT.

CDR3 in DNA: TGTGCCAGCAGCTTAAGTAGGGGTTCGAATGAGCAGTTCTTC. It yields the protein CASSLSRGSNEQFF. The chain uses TRBV7-8 and TRBJ2-1; TRBD1 might be the D (5 bases). The CDR3 is 14 residues long. The V gene lost 2 bases and the J gene lost 7 bases, with 12 bases spanning the gap. Germline lookup yields CDR1 SGHVS and CDR2 FQNEAQ.

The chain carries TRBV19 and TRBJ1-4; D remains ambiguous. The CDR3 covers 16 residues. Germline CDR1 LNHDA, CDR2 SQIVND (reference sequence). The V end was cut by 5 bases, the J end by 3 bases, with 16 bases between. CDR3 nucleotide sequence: TGTGCCAGTAGTGGGCGGAGGGAGGCATCTAATGAAAAACTGTTTTTT. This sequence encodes CASSGRREASNEKLFF.

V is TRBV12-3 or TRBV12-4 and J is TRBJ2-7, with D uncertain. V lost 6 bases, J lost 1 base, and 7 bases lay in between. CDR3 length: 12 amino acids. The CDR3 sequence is CASRDGSYEQYF. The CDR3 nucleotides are TGTGCCAGCAGAGACGGGTCCTACGAGCAGTACTTC.

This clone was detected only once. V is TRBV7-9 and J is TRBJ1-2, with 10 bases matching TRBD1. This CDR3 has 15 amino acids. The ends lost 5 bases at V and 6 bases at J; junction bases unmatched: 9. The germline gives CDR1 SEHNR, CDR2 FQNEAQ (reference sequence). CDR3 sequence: CASSLGTGEGDGYTF. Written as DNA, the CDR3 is TGTGCCAGCAGCCTCGGGACAGGGGAAGGGGATGGCTACACCTTC.

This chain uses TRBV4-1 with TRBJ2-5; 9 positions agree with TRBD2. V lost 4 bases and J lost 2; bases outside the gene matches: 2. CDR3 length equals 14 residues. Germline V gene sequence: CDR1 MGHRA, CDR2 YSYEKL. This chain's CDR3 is CASSLLAGQETQYF. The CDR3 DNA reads TGCGCCAGCAGCCTTCTAGCGGGGCAAGAGACCCAGTACTTC.

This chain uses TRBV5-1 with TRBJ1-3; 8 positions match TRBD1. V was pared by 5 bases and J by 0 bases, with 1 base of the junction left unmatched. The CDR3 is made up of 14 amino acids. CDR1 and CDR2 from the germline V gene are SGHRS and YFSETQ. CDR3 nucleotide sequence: TGCGCCAGCAGAACAGGGGGCTCTGGAAACACCATATATTTT. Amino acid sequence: CASRTGGSGNTIYF.

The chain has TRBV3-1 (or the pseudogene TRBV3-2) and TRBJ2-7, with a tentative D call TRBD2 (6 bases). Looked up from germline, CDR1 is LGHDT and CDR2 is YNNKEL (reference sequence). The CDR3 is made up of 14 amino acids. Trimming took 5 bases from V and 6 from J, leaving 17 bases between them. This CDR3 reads CASSKGVAGSEQYF. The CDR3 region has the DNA TGTGCCAGCAGCAAAGGGGTTGCGGGGTCCGAGCAGTACTTC.

The CDR3 spells CASSWRPAAPYEQYF. In DNA form, the CDR3 reads TGTGCCAGCAGTTGGAGACCCGCCGCCCCCTACGAGCAGTACTTC. V gene TRBV6-5 combines with J gene TRBJ2-7; D unresolved. The CDR3 sequence is 15 residues long. CDR1 is MNHEY, CDR2 SVGAGI, per germline. Trimming took 4 bases from V and 2 from J, leaving 15 bases between them.

For the CDR3, the DNA is TGTGCCAGCAGCCCCCGTACAGGGGCCTATGGCTACACCTTC. Protein sequence: CASSPRTGAYGYTF. V usage is TRBV7-2 and J usage is TRBJ1-2, with 7 bases lining up with TRBD1. The CDR3 has 14 residues. The ends lost 5 bases at V and 4 bases at J; junction bases unmatched: 7. CDR1 is SGHTA and CDR2 is FQGNSA in the germline V gene.

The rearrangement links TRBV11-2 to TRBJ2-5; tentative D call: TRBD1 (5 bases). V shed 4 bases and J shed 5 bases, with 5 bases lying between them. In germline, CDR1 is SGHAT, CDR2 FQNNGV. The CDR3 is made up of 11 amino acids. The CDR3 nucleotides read TGTGCCAGCAGCTCAGGGGAGACCCAGTACTTC. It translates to CASSSGETQYF. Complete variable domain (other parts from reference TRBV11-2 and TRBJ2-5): EAGVAQSPRYKIIEKRQSVAFWCNPISGHATLYWYQQILGQGPKLLIQFQNNGVVDDSQLPKDRFSAERLKGVDSTLKIQPAKLEDSAVYLCASSSGETQYFGPGTRLLVL.

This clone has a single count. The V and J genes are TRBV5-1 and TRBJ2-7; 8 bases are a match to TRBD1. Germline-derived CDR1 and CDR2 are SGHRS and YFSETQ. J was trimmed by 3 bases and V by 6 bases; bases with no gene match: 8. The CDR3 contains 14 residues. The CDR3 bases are TGCGCCAGCACCGTAGAAGGACAGGGCTACGAGCAGTACTTC. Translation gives CASTVEGQGYEQYF.

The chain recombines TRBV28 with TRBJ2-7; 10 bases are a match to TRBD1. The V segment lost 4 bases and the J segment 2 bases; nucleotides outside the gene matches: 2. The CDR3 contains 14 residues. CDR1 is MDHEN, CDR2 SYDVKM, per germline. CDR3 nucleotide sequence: TGTGCCAGCAGTTCGGGACAGGGGCCCTACGAGCAGTACTTC. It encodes CASSSGQGPYEQYF. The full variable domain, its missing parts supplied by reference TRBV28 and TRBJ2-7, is DVKVTQSSRYLVKRTGEKVFLECVQDMDHENMFWYRQDPGLGLRLIYFSYDVKMKEKGDIPEGYSVSREKKERFSLILESASTNQTSMYLCASSSGQGPYEQYFGPGTRLTVT.

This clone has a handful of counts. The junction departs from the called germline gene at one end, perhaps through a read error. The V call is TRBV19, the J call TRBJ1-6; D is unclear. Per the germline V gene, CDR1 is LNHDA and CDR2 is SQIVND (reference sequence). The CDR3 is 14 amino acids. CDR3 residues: CASRIEAGNSPLHF. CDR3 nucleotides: TGTGCCAGTAGGATAGAGGCAGGAAATTCACCCCTCCACTTT. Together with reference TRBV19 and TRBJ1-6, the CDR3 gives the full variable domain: DGGITQSPKYLFRKEGQNVTLSCEQNLNHDAMYWYRQDPGQGLRLIYYSQIVNDFQKGDIAEGYSVSREKKESFPLTVTSAQKNPTAFYLCASRIEAGNSPLHFGNGTRLTVT.